This TCR beta chain is drawn from a study of blood T cell repertoires in COVID-19. Background on the study: From T cells, B-cell-depleted T cells, or PBMCs came the material, which was cDNA or gDNA.

Original analysis: Estimation of nucleated cell counts was performed using reference gene primer amplification. Libraries were prepared by immunoSEQ multiplex PCR; TCRdb keeps only in-frame clonotypes and omits some of them. From that table come the V and J calls and clone size; the DNA was used to work out D and trimming. The sample lists some 700,000 clones, around 89% occurring once. This clone showed up just once. The CDR3 is 16 amino acids. Trimming cost V 7 bases and J 7 bases; bases outside gene matches: 18. CDR1 is SQVTM, CDR2 ANQGSEA, per germline. The source is a woman aged 18-29 years with acute or convalescent COVID-19. The gene calls are TRBV29-1 and TRBJ1-2, with 10 bases that match TRBD1. Sequencing used peripheral blood. The CDR3: CSAQAKRQGAFSGYTF. The CDR3 DNA follows: TGCAGCGCCCAAGCGAAAAGACAGGGGGCCTTTAGTGGCTACACCTTC. Full variable domain (missing parts from reference TRBV29-1 and TRBJ1-2): SAVISQKPSRDICQRGTSLTIQCQVDSQVTMMFWYRQQPGQSLTLIATANQGSEATYESGFVIDKFPISRPNLTFSTLTVSNMSPEDSSIYLCSAQAKRQGAFSGYTFGSGTRLTVV.